These 27 T cell receptor beta chains were sequenced from one sample in a study of T cell repertoires in cytomegalovirus infection. MiXCR, run by TCRdb on the reads, gives a single entry per CDR3 protein. The sample records 140,000 to 150,000 distinct CDR3 sequences, over 30% being singletons. These receptors have no identified antigens. The material sequenced was CD8+ T cells from cultured PBMCs, taken from culture after CMV antigen stimulation. The receptors originated from a human donor in good health (CMV status not recorded). Some clones in this sample may be carry-over from other donors' samples.

The chain joins TRBV5-1 to TRBJ2-5, with D maybe TRBD1 (6 bases). The ends were cut back, 4 bases at V and 3 bases at J, with 10 bases in the middle. Germline loops: CDR1 SGHRS, CDR2 YFSETQ. CDR3 length: 13 residues. CDR3 sequence: CASSGRTEETQYF. CDR3 DNA: TGCGCCAGCAGCGGCAGGACAGAAGAGACCCAGTACTTC.

There are many counts of this clonotype. The chain employs TRBV7-2 and TRBJ2-1; possible D gene TRBD2, 7 bases. The germline V and J ends were trimmed by 5 bases and 2 bases, with 13 bases remaining between them. Germline CDR1 reads SGHTA; CDR2 reads FQGNSA. This CDR3 contains 15 residues. Here the CDR3 reads CASSPGAGAYNEQFF. CDR3 nucleotide sequence: TGTGCCAGCAGCCCAGGGGCGGGGGCCTACAATGAGCAGTTCTTC. Full variable domain (missing parts from reference TRBV7-2 and TRBJ2-1): GAGVSQSPSNKVTEKGKDVELRCDPISGHTALYWYRQSLGQGLEFLIYFQGNSAPDKSGLPSDRFSAERTGGSVSTLTIQRTQQEDSAVYLCASSPGAGAYNEQFFGPGTRLTVL.

This clonotype was recorded once. V is TRBV27 and J is TRBJ1-4, with 8 bases lining up with TRBD1. The CDR3 totals 15 residues. Looked up from germline, CDR1 is MNHEY and CDR2 is SMNVEV (reference sequence). J gave up 6 bases and V 5 bases, and 8 bases lay outside the gene matches. The CDR3 sequence is CASSRRDRPHEKLFF. CDR3 DNA sequence: TGTGCCAGCAGTCGCCGGGACAGGCCTCATGAAAAACTGTTTTTT. The whole variable domain, filled in from reference TRBV27 and TRBJ1-4, reads EAQVTQNPRYLITVTGKKLTVTCSQNMNHEYMSWYRQDPGLGLRQIYYSMNVEVTDKGDVPEGYKVSRKEKRNFPLILESPSPNQTSLYFCASSRRDRPHEKLFFGSGTQLSVL.

This chain joins TRBV3-1 and TRBJ2-5; D not resolved. V gave up 1 base and J gave up 9 bases, with 6 bases separating them. This CDR3 has 11 amino acids. CDR1 is LGHDT and CDR2 is YNNKEL in the germline V gene (reference sequence). CDR3 sequence (DNA): TGTGCCAGCAGCCAAGGATGGGCCCAGTACTTC. Protein: CASSQGWAQYF.

This clonotype was found a few times. The chain joins TRBV24-1 to TRBJ2-1; D gene ambiguous. Trimming took 8 bases from V and 8 from J, leaving 12 bases between them. This CDR3 is built from 12 residues. Looked up from germline, CDR1 is KGHDR and CDR2 is SFDVKD. CDR3 nucleotide sequence: TGTGCCACCAACGGCGGCGGCGATGAGCAGTTCTTC. Protein product: CATNGGGDEQFF.

The chain joins TRBV7-9 to TRBJ1-5, with D unclear. The CDR3 loop spans 15 amino acids. V was shortened by 1 base and J by 0 bases, with 7 bases between the two germline ends. Germline V CDR1 and CDR2: SEHNR, FQNEAQ (reference sequence). CDR3 residues: CASSLGGGSNQPQHF. The CDR3 DNA reads TGTGCCAGCAGCTTAGGGGGAGGTAGCAATCAGCCCCAGCATTTT.

In this sample, this clonotype turned up a few times. V usage is TRBV12-3 or TRBV12-4 and J usage is TRBJ2-1; TRBD2 matches 9 bases. This CDR3 is 15 amino acids long. The V gene end was trimmed by 6 bases and the J gene end by 15 bases; junction bases not matched to a gene: 18. CDR3 residues: CASSPGGGGALSTFF. CDR3 nucleotides: TGTGCCAGCAGCCCCGGGGGCGGGGGGGCCCTGAGTACGTTCTTC.

A single count supports this clonotype. The chain combines TRBV28 with TRBJ1-4, with a tentative D call TRBD1 (6 bases). Trimming stripped 5 bases from V and 8 bases from J, with 18 bases between. CDR1 and CDR2 from the germline V gene are MDHEN and SYDVKM. The CDR3 is made up of 15 amino acids. Here the CDR3 DNA reads TGTGCCAGCAGTACCCGGAGGGGGGGGGGGGAAAAACTGTTTTTT. The encoded protein is CASSTRRGGGEKLFF.

This clonotype was found many times. The chain employs TRBV7-6 and TRBJ2-7; D may match TRBD1 or TRBD2 (5 bases each). The CDR3 is 14 residues long. Germline V gives CDR1 SGHVS, CDR2 FNYEAQ. The ends were cut back, 1 base at V and 3 bases at J, with 10 bases in the middle. CDR3 DNA sequence: TGTGCCAGCAGCTTAGACCCGAGGGGCTACGAGCAGTACTTC. Translating it yields CASSLDPRGYEQYF.

This rearrangement joins TRBV7-9 to TRBJ1-5; D is unresolved. Germline V gene sequence: CDR1 SEHNR, CDR2 FQNEAQ (reference sequence). V was shortened by 1 base and J by 6 bases, with 4 bases between the two germline ends. CDR3 length: 12 amino acids. CDR3 region: CASSLELQPQHF. CDR3 coding DNA: TGTGCCAGCAGCTTAGAGCTTCAGCCCCAGCATTTT.

This chain uses TRBV6-6 with TRBJ1-3; D unclear. Germline CDR1 is MNHNY and CDR2 is SVGAGI (reference sequence). V was pared by 0 bases and J by 9 bases, with 3 bases between. CDR3 length equals 11 residues. CDR3 sequence reads: CASSYSGTIYF. CDR3 DNA: TGTGCCAGCAGTTACTCCGGCACCATATATTTT.

This clonotype was observed at least ten times. This chain connects TRBV7-6 to TRBJ2-5; a possible D gene is TRBD2 (6 bases). V lost 5 bases and J 2 bases, leaving 9 bases between the germline ends. CDR1 and CDR2 (germline): SGHVS, FNYEAQ. The CDR3 covers 13 residues. DNA for the CDR3: TGTGCCAGCAGCCCGGGGGTTCAAGAGACCCAGTACTTC. The encoded protein is CASSPGVQETQYF.

This clonotype was seen ten or more times. V is TRBV7-2 and J is TRBJ2-1; D remains ambiguous. Germline CDR1 and CDR2: SGHTA and FQGNSA. V lost 6 bases, J lost 6 bases, and 15 bases lay in between. The CDR3 is 14 residues long. This chain's CDR3 is CASSFFKNLNEQFF. Here the CDR3 DNA reads TGTGCCAGCAGTTTTTTCAAAAACCTCAATGAGCAGTTCTTC.

The chain joins TRBV27 to TRBJ1-1; the D is unclear. Germline assignment: CDR1 MNHEY and CDR2 SMNVEV (reference sequence). There are 15 residues in the CDR3. V lost 4 bases to trimming and J lost 1 base, with 13 bases between them. In DNA form, the CDR3 reads TGTGCCAGCAGTTGGACGGCGGACGGGAACACTGAAGCTTTCTTT. Translating it yields CASSWTADGNTEAFF.

V and J are TRBV29-1 and TRBJ2-7, with D tentatively TRBD2 (5 bases). Germline CDR1 SQVTM, CDR2 ANQGSEA. The CDR3 consists of 13 residues. The V end lost 4 bases, the J end lost 3 bases, and 13 bases lay between the germline ends. The CDR3 is CSVVGDGGYEQYF. CDR3 in DNA: TGCAGCGTTGTCGGCGACGGAGGCTACGAGCAGTACTTC.

In its sample, this clonotype was seen many times. The CDR3 protein is CASSGGPNPPTDTQYF. The CDR3, as DNA: TGTGCCAGCAGCGGAGGTCCTAACCCCCCCACAGATACGCAGTATTTT. The chain links TRBV7-9 to TRBJ2-3, with a tentative D call TRBD2 (5 bases). Trimming removed 5 bases from V and 2 bases from J, with 17 bases in between. CDR1 is SEHNR, CDR2 FQNEAQ, per germline (reference sequence). The CDR3 is made up of 16 amino acids.

This clonotype was seen ten or more times. This chain links TRBV6-1 with TRBJ2-3; TRBD1 aligns across 8 bases. The CDR3 totals 15 residues. V lost 7 bases to trimming and J lost 3 bases; unmatched junction nucleotides: 9. Germline V lookup: CDR1 MNHNS, CDR2 SASEGT. The CDR3, as DNA: TGTGCCAGCAAGACAGGGGACACCTTTACAGATACGCAGTATTTT. Its protein is CASKTGDTFTDTQYF.

This chain connects TRBV14 to TRBJ1-5; no definite D call. CDR1 is SGHDN and CDR2 is FVKESK in the germline V gene. This CDR3 comprises 13 residues. The V end lost 3 bases, the J end lost 7 bases, and 10 bases lay between the germline ends. The CDR3 spells CASSQAIGQPQHF. Here the CDR3 DNA reads TGTGCCAGCAGCCAGGCCATTGGACAGCCCCAGCATTTT.

The chain employs TRBV12-3 or TRBV12-4 and TRBJ1-2; D is possibly TRBD1 (5 bases). The CDR3 loop spans 16 amino acids. Trimming stripped 5 bases from V and 6 bases from J, with 22 bases between. CDR3 sequence: CASSPYGTSRMDGYTF. In DNA form, the CDR3 reads TGTGCCAGCAGTCCTTACGGGACCTCCAGAATGGATGGCTACACCTTC.

V usage is TRBV5-4 and J usage is TRBJ2-1; D possibly corresponds to TRBD1 (6 bases). The CDR3 is 12 amino acids. V lost 5 bases to trimming and J lost 7 bases, with 10 bases between them. The germline V gene has CDR1 SGHNT and CDR2 YYREEE (reference sequence). CDR3 coding DNA: TGTGCCAGCAGATTAGACAGGAATGAGCAGTTCTTC. Translation: CASRLDRNEQFF.

This clonotype showed up just a few times. This chain connects TRBV6-5 to TRBJ2-3, with D maybe TRBD2 (6 bases). Looked up from germline, CDR1 is MNHEY and CDR2 is SVGAGI. Trimming stripped 5 bases from V and 0 bases from J, with 15 bases between. The CDR3 has 16 amino acids. The CDR3 is CASSLGSSSSTDTQYF. In DNA, the CDR3 is TGTGCCAGCAGTCTCGGGAGCTCCTCTAGCACAGATACGCAGTATTTT.

The chain employs TRBV27 and TRBJ1-5; a weak D match, TRBD1 (6 bases). Germline V gene data show CDR1 as MNHEY and CDR2 as SMNVEV (reference sequence). This CDR3 contains 15 residues. The V end lost 1 base, the J end lost 4 bases, and 11 bases lay between the germline ends. CDR3 bases: TGTGCCAGCAGTTTATATGCAGGGGAGAATCAGCCCCAGCATTTT. Its translation: CASSLYAGENQPQHF.

This chain joins TRBV18 and TRBJ1-2; D is possibly TRBD1 (6 bases). V lost 3 bases and J lost 2, with 10 bases in between. CDR1 and CDR2 (germline): KGHSH, LQKENI. The CDR3 sequence is 14 residues long. The CDR3 DNA follows: TGTGCCAGCTCACCCGGACAGTTGAACTATGGCTACACCTTC. Residues: CASSPGQLNYGYTF.

The sample holds a few counts of this clonotype. This rearrangement joins TRBV28 to TRBJ2-3; a weak D match, TRBD2 (6 bases). V lost 8 bases, J lost 0 bases, and 12 bases lay in between. The CDR3 runs to 14 residues. Germline-derived CDR1 and CDR2 are MDHEN and SYDVKM. The CDR3 region has the DNA TGTGCCAGCGGTCTAGCGACTAGCACAGATACGCAGTATTTT. Translated, it gives CASGLATSTDTQYF.

Worth noting for this clonotype: This may be a read error: a much more frequent sequence differs by one nucleotide. The chain recombines TRBV7-8 with TRBJ2-1; perhaps TRBD2 as D (5 bases). In germline, CDR1 is SGHVS, CDR2 FQNEAQ. The CDR3 loop spans 17 amino acids. The CDR3 region is CTSSSRAATPVVNEQFF. DNA of the CDR3: TGTACCAGCAGCTCCCGAGCGGCCACCCCAGTTGTGAATGAGCAGTTCTTC. The full variable domain, its missing parts supplied by reference TRBV7-8 and TRBJ2-1, is GAGVSQSPRYKVAKRGQDVALRCDPISGHVSLFWYQQALGQGPEFLTYFQNEAQLDKSGLPSDRFFAERPEGSVSTLKIQRTQQEDSAVYLCTSSSRAATPVVNEQFFGPGTRLTVL.

Many counts were recorded for this clonotype. The chain combines TRBV3-1 with TRBJ2-7, with D perhaps TRBD1 (6 bases). Germline CDR1 LGHDT, CDR2 YNNKEL (reference sequence). The CDR3 consists of 16 residues. V was cut by 1 base and J by 1 base, with 14 bases left in between. DNA for the CDR3: TGTGCCAGCAGCCAAGCATTAGTGCAGGGGTCCTACGAGCAGTACTTC. This codes for CASSQALVQGSYEQYF.

In its sample, this clonotype was seen a few times. This chain links TRBV7-2 with TRBJ2-2, with TRBD1 matching 7 bases. There are 15 residues in the CDR3. V gave up 1 base and J gave up 4 bases; unmatched junction bases: 3. The germline CDR1 and CDR2 sequences are SGHTA and FQGNSA. The DNA for the CDR3 is TGTGCCAGCAGCTTAGACGGACAGGTCACCGGGGAGCTGTTTTTT. Its protein is CASSLDGQVTGELFF.